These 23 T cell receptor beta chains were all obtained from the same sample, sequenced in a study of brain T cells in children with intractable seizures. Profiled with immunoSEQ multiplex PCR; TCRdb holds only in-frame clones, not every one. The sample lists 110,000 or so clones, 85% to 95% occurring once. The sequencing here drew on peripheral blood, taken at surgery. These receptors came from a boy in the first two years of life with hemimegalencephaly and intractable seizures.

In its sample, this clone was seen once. The CDR3 here is CASSLGTRALSTDTQYF. The CDR3 region has the DNA TGTGCCAGCAGCTTAGGAACTCGAGCCTTGAGCACAGATACGCAGTATTTT. V is TRBV5-5 and J is TRBJ2-3; D remains ambiguous. In germline, CDR1 is SGHKS, CDR2 YYEKEE (reference sequence). The germline V and J ends were trimmed by 2 bases and 0 bases, with 16 bases remaining between them. This CDR3 is 17 amino acids long.

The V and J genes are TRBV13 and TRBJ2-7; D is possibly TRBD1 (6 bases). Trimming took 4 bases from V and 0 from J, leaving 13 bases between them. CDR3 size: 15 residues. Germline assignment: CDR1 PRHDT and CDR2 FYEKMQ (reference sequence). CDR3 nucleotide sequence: TGTGCCAGCAGCTCGTCACGGGACATCTCCTACGAGCAGTACTTC. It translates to CASSSSRDISYEQYF.

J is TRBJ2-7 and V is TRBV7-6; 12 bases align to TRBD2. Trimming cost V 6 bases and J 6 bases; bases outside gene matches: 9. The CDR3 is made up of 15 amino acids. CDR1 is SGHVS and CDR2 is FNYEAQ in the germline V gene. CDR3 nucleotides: TGTGCCAGCAGTCCACTAGCGGGAGGTCCTGCCGAGCAGTACTTC. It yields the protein CASSPLAGGPAEQYF.

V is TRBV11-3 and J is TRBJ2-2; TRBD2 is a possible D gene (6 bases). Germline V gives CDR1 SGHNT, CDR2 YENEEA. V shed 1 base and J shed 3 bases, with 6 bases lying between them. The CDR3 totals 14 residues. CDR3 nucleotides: TGTGCCAGCAGCTTAGGGGGGGACACCGGGGAGCTGTTTTTT. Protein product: CASSLGGDTGELFF.

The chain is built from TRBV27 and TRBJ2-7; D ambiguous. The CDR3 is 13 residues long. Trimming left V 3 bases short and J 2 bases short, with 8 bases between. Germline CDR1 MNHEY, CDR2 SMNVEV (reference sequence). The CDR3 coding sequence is TGTGCCAGCAGTTTTGGCAGACCCTACGAGCAGTACTTC. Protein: CASSFGRPYEQYF.

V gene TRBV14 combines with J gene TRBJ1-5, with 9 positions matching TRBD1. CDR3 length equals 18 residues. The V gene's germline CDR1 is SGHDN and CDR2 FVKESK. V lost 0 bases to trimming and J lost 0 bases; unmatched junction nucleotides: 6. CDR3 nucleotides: TGTGCCAGCAGCCAAGATCGGGGGACAGGGCATAGCAATCAGCCCCAGCATTTT. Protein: CASSQDRGTGHSNQPQHF.

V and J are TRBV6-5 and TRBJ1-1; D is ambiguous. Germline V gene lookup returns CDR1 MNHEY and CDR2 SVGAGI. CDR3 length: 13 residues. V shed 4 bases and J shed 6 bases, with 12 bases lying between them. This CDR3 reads CASSSLGPAEAFF. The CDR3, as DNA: TGTGCCAGCAGTTCCTTAGGGCCAGCTGAAGCTTTCTTT.

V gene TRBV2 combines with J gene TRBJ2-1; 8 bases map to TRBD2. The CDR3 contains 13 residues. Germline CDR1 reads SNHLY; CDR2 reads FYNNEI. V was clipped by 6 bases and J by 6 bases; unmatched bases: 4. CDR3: CASRAGEGNEQFF. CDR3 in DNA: TGTGCCAGCAGAGCGGGAGAAGGCAATGAGCAGTTCTTC.

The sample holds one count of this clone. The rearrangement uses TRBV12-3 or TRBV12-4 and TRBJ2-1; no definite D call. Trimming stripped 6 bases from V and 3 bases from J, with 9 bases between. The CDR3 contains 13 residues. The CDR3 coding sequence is TGTGCCAGCAGGCAAATTTACTACAATGAGCAGTTCTTC. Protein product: CASRQIYYNEQFF.

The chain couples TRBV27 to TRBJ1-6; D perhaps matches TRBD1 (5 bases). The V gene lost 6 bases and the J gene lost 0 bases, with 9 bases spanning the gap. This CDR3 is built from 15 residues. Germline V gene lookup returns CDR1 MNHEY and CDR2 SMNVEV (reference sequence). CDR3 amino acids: CASRDTSSYNSPLHF. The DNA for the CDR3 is TGTGCCAGCAGGGACACCAGCTCCTATAATTCACCCCTCCACTTT.

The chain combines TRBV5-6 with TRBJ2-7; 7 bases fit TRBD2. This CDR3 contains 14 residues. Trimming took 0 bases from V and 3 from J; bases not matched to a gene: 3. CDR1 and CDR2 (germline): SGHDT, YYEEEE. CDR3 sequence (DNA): TGTGCCAGCAGCTTGGGGGCTAGCGGCTACGAGCAGTACTTC. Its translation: CASSLGASGYEQYF.

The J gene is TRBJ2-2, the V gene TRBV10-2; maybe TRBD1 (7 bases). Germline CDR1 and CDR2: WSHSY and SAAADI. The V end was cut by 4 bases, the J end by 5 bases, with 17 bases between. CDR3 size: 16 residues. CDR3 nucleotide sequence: TGCGCCAGCAGTGCATTCGACAGGGAGGTGACCGGGGAGCTGTTTTTT. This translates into CASSAFDREVTGELFF.

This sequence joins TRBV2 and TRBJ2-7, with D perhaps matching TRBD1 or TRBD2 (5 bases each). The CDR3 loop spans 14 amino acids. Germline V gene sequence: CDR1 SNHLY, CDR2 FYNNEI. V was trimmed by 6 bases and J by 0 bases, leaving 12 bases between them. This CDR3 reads CASRQLDSSYEQYF. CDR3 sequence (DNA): TGTGCCAGCAGGCAACTAGACAGCTCCTACGAGCAGTACTTC.

The CDR3 sequence: CASSIRDTDEAFF. Here the CDR3 DNA reads TGTGCCAGCAGCATCCGGGACACCGATGAAGCTTTCTTT. V and J are TRBV21-1 and TRBJ1-1; the table's D call of TRBD1 was not tested on the DNA. TRBV21-1 constitutes a pseudogene. This CDR3 contains 13 residues.

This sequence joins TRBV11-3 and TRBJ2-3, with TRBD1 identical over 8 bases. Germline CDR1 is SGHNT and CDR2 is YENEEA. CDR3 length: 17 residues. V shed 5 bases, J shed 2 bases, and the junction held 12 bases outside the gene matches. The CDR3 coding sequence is TGTGCCAGCAGCCCCCGGGACAGGTCCCCTCTCACAGATACGCAGTATTTT. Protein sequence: CASSPRDRSPLTDTQYF.

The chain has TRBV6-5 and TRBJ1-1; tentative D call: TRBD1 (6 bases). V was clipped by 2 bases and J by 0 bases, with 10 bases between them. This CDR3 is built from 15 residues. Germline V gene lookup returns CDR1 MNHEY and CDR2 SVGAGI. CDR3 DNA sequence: TGTGCCAGCAGTTACAGGGGGTTAATGAACACTGAAGCTTTCTTT. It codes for CASSYRGLMNTEAFF.

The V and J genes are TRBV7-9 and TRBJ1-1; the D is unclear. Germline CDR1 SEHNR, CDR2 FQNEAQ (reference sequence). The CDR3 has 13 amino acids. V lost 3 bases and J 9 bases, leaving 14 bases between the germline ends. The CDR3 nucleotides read TGTGCCAGCAGCTTTGTTCTGGCGCATAAAGCTTTCTTT. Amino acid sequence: CASSFVLAHKAFF.

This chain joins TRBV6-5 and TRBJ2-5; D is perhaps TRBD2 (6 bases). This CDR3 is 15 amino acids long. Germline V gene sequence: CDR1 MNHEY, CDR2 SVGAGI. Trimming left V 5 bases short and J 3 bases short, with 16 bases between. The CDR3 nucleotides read TGTGCCAGCAGTCCTGGCGGGATTCGCGAAGAGACCCAGTACTTC. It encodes CASSPGGIREETQYF.

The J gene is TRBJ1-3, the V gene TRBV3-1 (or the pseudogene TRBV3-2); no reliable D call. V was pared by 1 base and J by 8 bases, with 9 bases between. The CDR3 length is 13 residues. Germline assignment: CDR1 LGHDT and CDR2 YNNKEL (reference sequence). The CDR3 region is CASSQGAVDTIYF. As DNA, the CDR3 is TGTGCCAGCAGCCAAGGGGCAGTGGACACCATATATTTT.

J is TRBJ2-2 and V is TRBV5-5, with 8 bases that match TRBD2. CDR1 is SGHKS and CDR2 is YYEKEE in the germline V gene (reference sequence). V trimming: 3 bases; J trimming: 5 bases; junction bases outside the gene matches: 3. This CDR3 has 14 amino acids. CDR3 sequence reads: CASSSPSGTGELFF. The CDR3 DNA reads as TGTGCCAGCAGCTCTCCTAGCGGGACCGGGGAGCTGTTTTTT.

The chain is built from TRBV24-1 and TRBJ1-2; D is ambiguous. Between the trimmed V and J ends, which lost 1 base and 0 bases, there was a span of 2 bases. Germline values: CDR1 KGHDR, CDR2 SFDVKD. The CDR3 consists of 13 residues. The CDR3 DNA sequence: TGTGCCACCAGTGATTTCACTAACTATGGCTACACCTTC. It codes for CATSDFTNYGYTF.

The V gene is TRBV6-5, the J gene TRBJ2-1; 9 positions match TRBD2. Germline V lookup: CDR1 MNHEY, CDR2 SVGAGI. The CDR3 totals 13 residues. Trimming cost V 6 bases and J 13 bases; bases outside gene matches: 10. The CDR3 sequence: CASRSGGGRAQFF. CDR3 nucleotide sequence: TGTGCCAGCAGGAGTGGGGGCGGGAGGGCCCAGTTCTTC.

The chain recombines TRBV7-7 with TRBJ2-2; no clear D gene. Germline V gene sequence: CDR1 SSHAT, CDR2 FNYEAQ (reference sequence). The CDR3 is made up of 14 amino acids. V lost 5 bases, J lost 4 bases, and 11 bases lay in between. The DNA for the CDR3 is TGTGCCAGCAGCGTGGAATGGGGCACCGGGGAGCTGTTTTTT. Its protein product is CASSVEWGTGELFF.